What follows are 16 T cell receptor beta chains derived from one specimen sequenced in a study of blood T cell repertoires in COVID-19. Method: immunoSEQ multiplex PCR; TCRdb's copy keeps in-frame clones and lacks some. The repertoire has roughly 50,000 clones, 85% of them found once; the top ten carry 6.5%. Sequenced material: peripheral blood. The receptors derive from a man aged 60-69 years with acute or convalescent COVID-19.

The V and J genes are TRBV6-5 and TRBJ2-7, with TRBD1 matching 8 bases. This CDR3 region has 15 residues. Germline V gene lookup returns CDR1 MNHEY and CDR2 SVGAGI. V lost 2 bases to trimming and J lost 2 bases; unmatched junction nucleotides: 5. CDR3 loop: CASSYQYRGTYEQYF. Written as DNA, the CDR3 is TGTGCCAGCAGTTACCAGTACAGGGGGACCTACGAGCAGTACTTC.

This clone was seen only a few times. The chain carries TRBV27 and TRBJ1-2; TRBD1 might be the D (6 bases). Germline V gives CDR1 MNHEY, CDR2 SMNVEV (reference sequence). CDR3 length: 15 residues. The V end lost 5 bases, the J end lost 0 bases, and 13 bases lay between the germline ends. The CDR3 loop reads CASSPGTRPNYGYTF. In DNA form, the CDR3 reads TGTGCCAGCAGTCCAGGGACACGACCTAACTATGGCTACACCTTC.

This clone was seen a few times. The CDR3 nucleotides are TGTGCCAGCTCACCTCCACTAGGTGACAGGGGGCACACTGAAGCTTTCTTT. Translating it yields CASSPPLGDRGHTEAFF. The genes are TRBV18 and TRBJ1-1, with TRBD1 identical over 10 bases. The V gene's germline CDR1 is KGHSH and CDR2 LQKENI. The CDR3 is made up of 17 amino acids. Trimming took 3 bases from V and 3 from J; bases not matched to a gene: 10.

The chain carries TRBV28 and TRBJ1-1; 10 bases match TRBD1. Germline-derived CDR1 and CDR2 are MDHEN and SYDVKM. CDR3 length equals 16 residues. V shed 5 bases, J shed 1 base, and the junction held 7 bases outside the gene matches. The CDR3 protein is CASSPRQGAANTEAFF. For the CDR3, the DNA is TGTGCCAGCAGTCCTCGACAGGGGGCGGCGAACACTGAAGCTTTCTTT.

This chain uses TRBV3-1 (or the pseudogene TRBV3-2) with TRBJ2-7; D might be TRBD2 (7 bases). Trimming stripped 4 bases from V and 3 bases from J, with 13 bases between. The germline V gene has CDR1 LGHDT and CDR2 YNNKEL (reference sequence). The CDR3 loop spans 14 amino acids. CDR3: CASSRLGGVYEQYF. For the CDR3, the DNA is TGTGCCAGCAGCCGACTAGGGGGGGTCTACGAGCAGTACTTC.

This clone was observed a few times. The V gene is TRBV5-1, the J gene TRBJ1-3; D remains unclear. Deletions cut 0 bases from V and 4 bases from J, with 8 bases between. Germline V CDR1 and CDR2: SGHRS, YFSETQ. The CDR3 has 14 amino acids. The CDR3, as DNA: TGCGCCAGCAGCTTGGGGGCAGAGGGAAACACCATATATTTT. Its translation: CASSLGAEGNTIYF.

This clone has just a few counts. The rearrangement joins TRBV5-4 to TRBJ2-5, with D possibly matching TRBD2 (6 bases). The CDR3 runs to 17 residues. Looked up from germline, CDR1 is SGHNT and CDR2 is YYREEE (reference sequence). V was shortened by 0 bases and J by 0 bases, with 15 bases between the two germline ends. CDR3 nucleotide sequence: TGTGCCAGCAGCTTGGTTGGTTCGGGGGTGAACCAAGAGACCCAGTACTTC. Translating gives CASSLVGSGVNQETQYF.

The CDR3, as DNA: TGTGCCAGCAGCTCCGACTCGTCTTCGCAGTTCTTC. As protein: CASSSDSSSQFF. The chain carries TRBV5-6 and TRBJ2-1; no definite D call. Deletions cut 3 bases from V and 12 bases from J, with 13 bases between. This CDR3 comprises 12 residues. Germline CDR1 and CDR2: SGHDT and YYEEEE. The variable domain in full, completed from reference TRBV5-6 and TRBJ2-1, reads DAGVTQSPTHLIKTRGQQVTLRCSPKSGHDTVSWYQQALGQGPQFIFQYYEEEERQRGNFPDRFSGHQFPNYSSELNVNALLLGDSALYLCASSSDSSSQFFGPGTRLTVL.

This clone is a singleton in its sample. This chain joins TRBV5-6 and TRBJ1-4, with D perhaps matching TRBD1 (5 bases). Deletions cut 3 bases from V and 0 bases from J, with 9 bases between. The V gene's germline CDR1 is SGHDT and CDR2 YYEEEE. The CDR3 totals 15 residues. CDR3 protein: CASSSRVSTNEKLFF. CDR3 coding DNA: TGTGCCAGCAGCTCCAGGGTTTCAACTAATGAAAAACTGTTTTTT.

This chain connects TRBV27 to TRBJ2-1; no clear D gene. The CDR3 is 12 amino acids. V was shortened by 5 bases and J by 3 bases, with 5 bases between the two germline ends. CDR1 and CDR2 from the germline V gene are MNHEY and SMNVEV (reference sequence). For the CDR3, the DNA is TGTGCCAGCAGTGTAAACTACAATGAGCAGTTCTTC. This gives the protein CASSVNYNEQFF.

V usage is TRBV28 and J usage is TRBJ1-1, with 10 bases fitting TRBD1. V was clipped by 5 bases and J by 3 bases; unmatched bases: 6. Germline loops: CDR1 MDHEN, CDR2 SYDVKM. This CDR3 has 15 residues. In nucleotides, the CDR3 is TGTGCCAGCAGTGTCGGACAGGGGGTCGACACTGAAGCTTTCTTT. Translated: CASSVGQGVDTEAFF.

V is TRBV28 and J is TRBJ1-1, with D unclear. Trimming pared 3 bases from V and 0 bases from J, leaving 8 bases between. The germline V gene has CDR1 MDHEN and CDR2 SYDVKM. This CDR3 contains 14 residues. The CDR3 loop is CASSFLRMNTEAFF. The CDR3 DNA is TGTGCCAGCAGTTTTCTGCGAATGAACACTGAAGCTTTCTTT.

This chain links TRBV29-1 with TRBJ2-1, with TRBD2 identical over 11 bases. Germline V gene sequence: CDR1 SQVTM, CDR2 ANQGSEA. The length of the CDR3 is 15 residues. The junction had 11 bases not matched to a gene; V was cut back by 7 bases and J by 6 bases. In DNA, the CDR3 is TGCAGCGCCACCTCCGGGACTAGCGGACTCAATGAGCAGTTCTTC. It is translated as CSATSGTSGLNEQFF.

The chain recombines TRBV5-4 with TRBJ2-7, with TRBD1 as a possible D gene (5 bases). The CDR3 spans 15 residues. Trimming took off 1 base at V and 3 bases at J, with 14 bases between the two ends. Germline V gives CDR1 SGHNT, CDR2 YYREEE (reference sequence). As DNA, the CDR3 is TGTGCCAGCAGCTTGAGTTCGACAGCGAGCTACGAGCAGTACTTC. It encodes CASSLSSTASYEQYF.

The rearrangement uses TRBV7-8 and TRBJ1-1; 7 nucleotides line up with TRBD1. The CDR3 is 16 residues long. V gave up 5 bases and J gave up 1 base; unmatched junction bases: 10. Germline V gene lookup returns CDR1 SGHVS and CDR2 FQNEAQ. The CDR3 is CASSRRGRGENTEAFF. The CDR3 DNA reads as TGTGCCAGCAGCCGGAGGGGGCGGGGAGAGAACACTGAAGCTTTCTTT.

V is TRBV11-3 and J is TRBJ2-3; TRBD2 might be the D (5 bases). The CDR3 consists of 15 residues. V was trimmed by 1 base and J by 7 bases, leaving 15 bases between them. Per germline, CDR1 SGHNT and CDR2 YENEEA. DNA for the CDR3: TGTGCCAGCAGCTTAGGCCGGGAAAGGAAAAATACGCAGTATTTT. Amino acids: CASSLGRERKNTQYF.